The T cell receptor beta chain under discussion was sequenced for a study of blood T cell repertoires in COVID-19. Overall study: Italy, Spain and the United States were the sources of the convalescent and acute COVID-19 samples.

Residents of over 20 US areas, aged roughly 18 to 89 years, made up the participants. Participants reported their clinical history, and cohort assignment relied on those reports. The protocol was immunoSEQ multiplex PCR, while the TCRdb copy is restricted to in-frame clones and leaves out a portion. The sample has approximately 190,000 clones, roughly 82% seen once. The V and J ends lost 8 bases and 8 bases respectively, with 9 bases between them. Per germline, CDR1 MDHEN and CDR2 SYDVKM. There are 10 residues in the CDR3. The sample comprised PBMCs or T cells enriched from blood (not recorded which). The clonotype comes from a woman between 55 and 75 years old with acute COVID-19. J is TRBJ1-2 and V is TRBV28, with D possibly TRBD1 on 5 matching bases. CDR3 in amino acids: CASGAGGYTF. The CDR3 DNA reads TGTGCCAGCGGGGCGGGGGGCTACACCTTC.